This is a list of T cell receptor beta chains from one sample in a study of blood T cell repertoires in COVID-19. Repertoires were generated with immunoSEQ multiplex PCR, while TCRdb's copy carries only in-frame clones and drops some. The sample has about 50,000 clones, about 86% seen once. Sequencing was performed on peripheral blood. The receptors here all came from a man aged 80 or over with active COVID-19. Each CDR3 is given with its conserved first and last residue. Fields, in order: V gene, D gene, J gene, clone size, CDR3 protein, CDR3 DNA. D genes are given only for firm matches. Size is stated for part of the rows, as once, few or many counts, or as a class when the clone is expanded.

>TRBV19|.|TRBJ2-5|.
CASSITLAFETQYF
TGTGCCAGTAGTATTACACTAGCTTTTGAGACCCAGTACTTC
>TRBV19|TRBD2|TRBJ2-2|few
CASSIRGRGGTGELFF
TGTGCCAGTAGTATTCGCGGGAGGGGTGGCACCGGGGAGCTGTTTTTT
>TRBV19|.|TRBJ1-5|once
CASIGIRGESNQPQHF
TGTGCCAGTATCGGGATTCGGGGGGAAAGCAATCAGCCCCAGCATTTT
>TRBV3-1/TRBV3-2|.|TRBJ1-6|.
CASSHRRGGGGSPLHF
TGTGCCAGCAGCCATCGCCGGGGGGGCGGAGGGTCACCCCTCCACTTT
>TRBV10-1|TRBD1|TRBJ2-2|few
CASSESWTGNTGELFF
TGCGCCAGCAGTGAGTCTTGGACAGGGAACACCGGGGAGCTGTTTTTT
>TRBV2|.|TRBJ2-1|.
CARSLGGTAYNEQFF
TGTGCCAGATCATTAGGGGGAACGGCCTACAATGAGCAGTTCTTC
>TRBV9|.|TRBJ1-2|.
CASSTSGLAGYTF
TGTGCCAGCAGCACGAGCGGGCTGGCTGGCTACACCTTC
>TRBV18|.|TRBJ2-3|.
CASSAGQLGTDTQYF
TGTGCCAGCTCGGCGGGACAGTTGGGCACAGATACGCAGTATTTT
>TRBV5-4|.|TRBJ2-3|once
CASSTTQGTQYF
TGTGCCAGCAGCACGACGCAGGGTACGCAGTATTTT
>TRBV7-3|.|TRBJ2-1|.
CASARGVFYNEQFF
TGTGCCAGCGCGCGCGGGGTCTTCTACAATGAGCAGTTCTTC
>TRBV4-1|.|TRBJ1-2|.
CASSQDLRGRAGGYTF
TGCGCCAGCAGCCAAGATCTACGAGGCAGGGCCGGGGGCTACACCTTC
>TRBV28|TRBD1|TRBJ2-5|.
CASSFFAGGEEETQYF
TGTGCCAGCAGTTTTTTTGCAGGGGGTGAGGAAGAGACCCAGTACTTC
>TRBV5-4|TRBD2|TRBJ2-5|.
CASSWGLAGVRETQYF
TGTGCCAGCAGTTGGGGACTAGCGGGAGTACGAGAGACCCAGTACTTC
>TRBV13|.|TRBJ2-7|.
CASSLGGVSSYEQYF
TGTGCCAGCAGCTTGGGCGGGGTGAGCTCCTACGAGCAGTACTTC
>TRBV19|.|TRBJ2-7|.
CASSMIAAISYEQYF
TGTGCCAGTAGTATGATCGCGGCTATCTCCTACGAGCAGTACTTC
>TRBV19|.|TRBJ1-1|.
CASRTQGNTEAFF
TGTGCCAGTAGAACACAGGGGAACACTGAAGCTTTCTTT
>TRBV28|.|TRBJ2-7|.
CASSSGLLYEQYF
TGTGCCAGCAGTTCCGGACTGCTCTACGAGCAGTACTTC
>TRBV24-1|.|TRBJ1-5|.
CATSDQRTASNQPQHF
TGTGCCACCAGTGATCAAAGGACAGCTAGCAATCAGCCCCAGCATTTT
>TRBV10-3|TRBD2|TRBJ2-1|few
CAISPRGAGDSYNEQFF
TGTGCCATCAGTCCCCGGGGAGCGGGAGACTCCTACAATGAGCAGTTCTTC
>TRBV28|TRBD1|TRBJ2-7|.
CASSFPDRAQQYF
TGTGCCAGCAGTTTCCCCGACAGGGCCCAGCAGTACTTC
>TRBV5-1|TRBD1|TRBJ2-5|.
CASSLGGQGSETQYF
TGCGCCAGCAGCTTGGGAGGACAGGGCAGTGAGACCCAGTACTTC
>TRBV9|TRBD2|TRBJ2-1|.
CASSPWGASGSGGEQFF
TGTGCCAGCAGCCCCTGGGGGGCCAGCGGGAGCGGGGGTGAGCAGTTCTTC